This note documents a single TCR beta chain sequence. As yet, its antigen is unknown. The sample is drawn from a study of graft-versus-host responses after intestinal transplantation. Looking at the study overall: Induction using anti-thymocyte globulin, followed by tacrolimus and steroids for approximately 3 years, was given to all recipients.

This CDR3 is 13 amino acids long. Germline CDR1 GTSNPN, CDR2 SVGIG (reference sequence). The V and J ends lost 2 bases and 5 bases, in that order; junction bases with no gene match: 4. Study-wide results and limits: Detected in recipient marrow were GvH clones, some of which were first observed in ileum or blood. Patients who carried graft-donor T cell macrochimerism also had high graft-versus-host to host-versus-graft clonal ratios in their allografts. Peak GvH clone levels in circulation were associated with early post-transplant HvG declines.

Produced via immunoSEQ multiplex PCR; TCRdb's table is partial and in-frame only. Among more than 65,000 clones listed, around 90% were seen once. The rearrangement joins TRBV30 to TRBJ2-7, with TRBD1 matching 9 bases. Sequenced material: unstimulated CD4+ T cells sorted from spleen or lymph node cells, taken before intestinal transplant. This TCR derives from a human donor who received an intestinal transplant. Here the CDR3 DNA reads TGTGCCTGGAGTTGGACAGGGGCCGACGAGCAGTACTTC. Protein: CAWSWTGADEQYF.